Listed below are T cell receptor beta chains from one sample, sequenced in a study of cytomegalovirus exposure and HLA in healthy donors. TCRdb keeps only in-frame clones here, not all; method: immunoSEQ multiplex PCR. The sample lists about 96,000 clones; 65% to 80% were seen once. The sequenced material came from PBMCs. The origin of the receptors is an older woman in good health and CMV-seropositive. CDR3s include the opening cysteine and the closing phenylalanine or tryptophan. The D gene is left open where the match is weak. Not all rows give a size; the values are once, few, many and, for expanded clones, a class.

CDR3 DNA: TGTGCCAGTAGTTCCGGGACAGGCACGGGCAATCAGCCCCAGCATTTT
CDR3 protein: CASSSGTGTGNQPQHF
V gene: TRBV19
clone size: NA
D gene: TRBD1
CDR3 length: 16
J gene: TRBJ1-5

CDR3 DNA: TGCGCCAGCAGCCGGGGGGACAGCTCCCTAAGAAACACCGGGGAGCTGTTTTTT
CDR3 protein: CASSRGDSSLRNTGELFF
V gene: TRBV4-3
clone size: few
D gene: NA
CDR3 length: 18
J gene: TRBJ2-2

CDR3 DNA: TGTGCCTGGAGATTTAGCGTTCGCCCAGATACGCAGTATTTT
CDR3 protein: CAWRFSVRPDTQYF
V gene: TRBV30
clone size: NA
D gene: NA
CDR3 length: 14
J gene: TRBJ2-3

CDR3 DNA: TGTGCCAGCAGTGAACCGAGTATGAACACTGAAGCTTTCTTT
CDR3 protein: CASSEPSMNTEAFF
V gene: TRBV2
clone size: NA
D gene: NA
CDR3 length: 14
J gene: TRBJ1-1

CDR3 DNA: TGTGCCAGCTCACCAAGTGACAGGGGGGGCAATCAGCCCCAGCATTTT
CDR3 protein: CASSPSDRGGNQPQHF
V gene: TRBV18
clone size: NA
D gene: TRBD1
CDR3 length: 16
J gene: TRBJ1-5

CDR3 DNA: TGTGCCAGCAGCGTTGGACCGACAGGGGCTGACACTGAAGCTTTCTTT
CDR3 protein: CASSVGPTGADTEAFF
V gene: TRBV9
clone size: NA
D gene: TRBD1
CDR3 length: 16
J gene: TRBJ1-1

CDR3 DNA: TGCAGCGTTGCGGGAGACAGGGGTTACGAGCAGTACTTC
CDR3 protein: CSVAGDRGYEQYF
V gene: TRBV29-1
clone size: NA
D gene: TRBD1
CDR3 length: 13
J gene: TRBJ2-7

CDR3 DNA: TGTGCCAGCAGTTCCCCCCCCGGACTAGTGGGGGTTGAGCAGTTCTTC
CDR3 protein: CASSSPPGLVGVEQFF
V gene: TRBV27
clone size: NA
D gene: TRBD2
CDR3 length: 16
J gene: TRBJ2-1

CDR3 DNA: TGTGCCAGCAGCTTGGCCGGAGCCTTTGGGACCCAGTACTTC
CDR3 protein: CASSLAGAFGTQYF
V gene: TRBV5-4
clone size: few
D gene: NA
CDR3 length: 14
J gene: TRBJ2-5

CDR3 DNA: TGTGCCAGCAGCCAATCCCAAAATCAGCCCCAGCATTTT
CDR3 protein: CASSQSQNQPQHF
V gene: TRBV27
clone size: NA
D gene: NA
CDR3 length: 13
J gene: TRBJ1-5

CDR3 DNA: TGTGCCAGCAGCCAAGAGGGGAGCACCCTGTCCTACGAGCAGTACTTC
CDR3 protein: CASSQEGSTLSYEQYF
V gene: TRBV4-2
clone size: many
D gene: NA
CDR3 length: 16
J gene: TRBJ2-7

CDR3 DNA: TGTGCCAGCAGTGAATTAATGGCCAGGGCTCTAAGCTCCTATAATTCACCCCTCCACTTT
CDR3 protein: CASSELMARALSSYNSPLHF
V gene: TRBV2
clone size: NA
D gene: NA
CDR3 length: 20
J gene: TRBJ1-6

CDR3 DNA: TGTGCCAGCAGCTTAGCGCGCGGTTACGAGCAGTACTTC
CDR3 protein: CASSLARGYEQYF
V gene: TRBV7-6
clone size: NA
D gene: NA
CDR3 length: 13
J gene: TRBJ2-7

CDR3 DNA: TGTGCCAGCAGCTTAGTCTCTGGGACTAGCGGGACCGATACGCAGTATTTT
CDR3 protein: CASSLVSGTSGTDTQYF
V gene: TRBV11-3
clone size: NA
D gene: TRBD2
CDR3 length: 17
J gene: TRBJ2-3

CDR3 DNA: TGTGCCAGCAGCTTAGTAGCGGGAGGGGCGGGCGAGCAGTACTTC
CDR3 protein: CASSLVAGGAGEQYF
V gene: TRBV7-6
clone size: NA
D gene: TRBD2
CDR3 length: 15
J gene: TRBJ2-7

CDR3 DNA: TGTGCCAGCGGGACAGGGGGCTCTGGGGCCAACGTCCTGACTTTC
CDR3 protein: CASGTGGSGANVLTF
V gene: TRBV11-3
clone size: once
D gene: TRBD1
CDR3 length: 15
J gene: TRBJ2-6

CDR3 DNA: TGTGCCAGCAGCTTGGCAGGGTCAAATTCACCCCTCCACTTT
CDR3 protein: CASSLAGSNSPLHF
V gene: TRBV11-2
clone size: NA
D gene: NA
CDR3 length: 14
J gene: TRBJ1-6

CDR3 DNA: TGTGCCAGCAGCCCACAGGGGGGGCTGAACACTGAAGCTTTCTTT
CDR3 protein: CASSPQGGLNTEAFF
V gene: TRBV7-9
clone size: NA
D gene: TRBD1
CDR3 length: 15
J gene: TRBJ1-1

CDR3 DNA: TGCAGCGTTGAGAAGCCAGGGAACACCGGGGAGCTGTTTTTT
CDR3 protein: CSVEKPGNTGELFF
V gene: TRBV29-1
clone size: NA
D gene: NA
CDR3 length: 14
J gene: TRBJ2-2

CDR3 DNA: TGTGCCAGCAGCTCCTCGACCGGGAACATTCAGTACTTC
CDR3 protein: CASSSSTGNIQYF
V gene: TRBV7-2
clone size: NA
D gene: NA
CDR3 length: 13
J gene: TRBJ2-4

CDR3 DNA: TGTGCCAGCAGGAGCGAATACGGAGCTTTCTTT
CDR3 protein: CASRSEYGAFF
V gene: TRBV2
clone size: NA
D gene: NA
CDR3 length: 11
J gene: TRBJ1-1

CDR3 DNA: TGTTCCAGCAGCTTAGGTCAGGGCCTGGACACCGGGGAGCTGTTTTTT
CDR3 protein: CSSSLGQGLDTGELFF
V gene: TRBV7-9
clone size: NA
D gene: NA
CDR3 length: 16
J gene: TRBJ2-2

CDR3 DNA: TGTGCCAGCTCACCACAGGTGCGGACATTATACAATGAGCAGTTCTTC
CDR3 protein: CASSPQVRTLYNEQFF
V gene: TRBV18
clone size: NA
D gene: NA
CDR3 length: 16
J gene: TRBJ2-1

CDR3 DNA: TGTGCCAGCAGCTTCGCTAGCGGGGCTCAGGGTGAGCAGTTCTTC
CDR3 protein: CASSFASGAQGEQFF
V gene: TRBV11-3
clone size: NA
D gene: TRBD2
CDR3 length: 15
J gene: TRBJ2-1

CDR3 DNA: TGTGCCAGCAGTCCTCAAGGTGGGAGACCCCAGCATTTT
CDR3 protein: CASSPQGGRPQHF
V gene: TRBV27
clone size: NA
D gene: NA
CDR3 length: 13
J gene: TRBJ1-5

CDR3 DNA: TGTGCCAGCAGCTTGGAGGGGGTCTACAATGAGCAGTTCTTC
CDR3 protein: CASSLEGVYNEQFF
V gene: TRBV5-6
clone size: NA
D gene: NA
CDR3 length: 14
J gene: TRBJ2-1

CDR3 DNA: TGTGCCAGCAGTGAAAAGGGGTGGGGACAGGGATCCTACGAGCAGTACTTC
CDR3 protein: CASSEKGWGQGSYEQYF
V gene: TRBV6-1
clone size: NA
D gene: TRBD1
CDR3 length: 17
J gene: TRBJ2-7

CDR3 DNA: TGTGCCAGCAGCGAGAGCTTGTGGGGGAGGAGGAATGAGCAGTTCTTC
CDR3 protein: CASSESLWGRRNEQFF
V gene: TRBV11-3
clone size: NA
D gene: NA
CDR3 length: 16
J gene: TRBJ2-1

CDR3 DNA: TGTGCCAGCAGTCACCGGACAGGCCGCCCTGGAAACACCATATATTTT
CDR3 protein: CASSHRTGRPGNTIYF
V gene: TRBV28
clone size: NA
D gene: TRBD1
CDR3 length: 16
J gene: TRBJ1-3

CDR3 DNA: TGCGCCAGCACCGCGGGACTAGCGGGAGGGGATGAGCAGTTCTTC
CDR3 protein: CASTAGLAGGDEQFF
V gene: TRBV10-2
clone size: few
D gene: TRBD2
CDR3 length: 15
J gene: TRBJ2-1

CDR3 DNA: TGTGCCAGCTCACGGGGCACGGACGCCCACTTT
CDR3 protein: CASSRGTDAHF
V gene: TRBV18
clone size: NA
D gene: NA
CDR3 length: 11
J gene: TRBJ1-6

CDR3 DNA: TGCGCCAGCAGTGACGGACAGGGAACCGGGGAGCTGTTTTTT
CDR3 protein: CASSDGQGTGELFF
V gene: TRBV10-1
clone size: NA
D gene: TRBD1
CDR3 length: 14
J gene: TRBJ2-2

CDR3 DNA: TGTGCCAGCAGTTACTCGACAGGGGGCCCCTACGAGCAGTACTTC
CDR3 protein: CASSYSTGGPYEQYF
V gene: TRBV6-6
clone size: once
D gene: TRBD1
CDR3 length: 15
J gene: TRBJ2-7

CDR3 DNA: TGTGCCACCTCAGGGGGATCGCCGGTGGATTCACCCCTCCACTTT
CDR3 protein: CATSGGSPVDSPLHF
V gene: TRBV6-5
clone size: few
D gene: TRBD1
CDR3 length: 15
J gene: TRBJ1-6

CDR3 DNA: TGTGCCAGCAGTCAGGGTGAGAGCAATCAGCCCCAGCATTTT
CDR3 protein: CASSQGESNQPQHF
V gene: TRBV6-6
clone size: NA
D gene: NA
CDR3 length: 14
J gene: TRBJ1-5

CDR3 DNA: TGCGCCAGCAGCTTGGGTCTAGCGGGAGGTGAGCAGTATTTT
CDR3 protein: CASSLGLAGGEQYF
V gene: TRBV5-1
clone size: NA
D gene: TRBD2
CDR3 length: 14
J gene: TRBJ2-3

CDR3 DNA: TGCAGCGGTACGGGACTAGCGGGATACAATGAGCAGTTCTTC
CDR3 protein: CSGTGLAGYNEQFF
V gene: TRBV29-1
clone size: NA
D gene: TRBD2
CDR3 length: 14
J gene: TRBJ2-1

CDR3 DNA: TGTGCCAGCAGCTTGTCCCTTGAAGCTTTCTTT
CDR3 protein: CASSLSLEAFF
V gene: TRBV5-6
clone size: few
D gene: NA
CDR3 length: 11
J gene: TRBJ1-1

CDR3 DNA: TGTGCCAGCAGCTTGGGACAGACAACAACTAATGAAAAACTGTTTTTT
CDR3 protein: CASSLGQTTTNEKLFF
V gene: TRBV5-6
clone size: NA
D gene: NA
CDR3 length: 16
J gene: TRBJ1-4

CDR3 DNA: TGTGCCAGCAGCCGGACAGAATACGAGCAGTACTTC
CDR3 protein: CASSRTEYEQYF
V gene: TRBV28
clone size: few
D gene: NA
CDR3 length: 12
J gene: TRBJ2-7

CDR3 DNA: TGTGCCAGCACTAGTCGAGGGTTCGGCAATCAGCCCCAGCATTTT
CDR3 protein: CASTSRGFGNQPQHF
V gene: TRBV6-5
clone size: NA
D gene: NA
CDR3 length: 15
J gene: TRBJ1-5

CDR3 DNA: TGTGCCAGCAGCCTACGGACAGGGCAAGATGAGCAGTTCTTC
CDR3 protein: CASSLRTGQDEQFF
V gene: TRBV9
clone size: NA
D gene: TRBD1
CDR3 length: 14
J gene: TRBJ2-1

CDR3 DNA: TGTGCCAGCAGCTTGCGGGACAGGGTGGACGGAAACACCATATATTTT
CDR3 protein: CASSLRDRVDGNTIYF
V gene: TRBV5-4
clone size: NA
D gene: TRBD1
CDR3 length: 16
J gene: TRBJ1-3

CDR3 DNA: TGTGCCAGTAGTACACCCCTACTAGCGGGGGGCTACGAGCAGTACTTC
CDR3 protein: CASSTPLLAGGYEQYF
V gene: TRBV19
clone size: once
D gene: TRBD2
CDR3 length: 16
J gene: TRBJ2-7

CDR3 DNA: TGTGCCAGCAGCCTCCCGGCACTAGCGGCAGATACGCAGTATTTT
CDR3 protein: CASSLPALAADTQYF
V gene: TRBV7-9
clone size: NA
D gene: TRBD2
CDR3 length: 15
J gene: TRBJ2-3

CDR3 DNA: TGTGCCAGCAACGACAGGGGAGGGACCCAGTACTTC
CDR3 protein: CASNDRGGTQYF
V gene: TRBV6-5
clone size: NA
D gene: TRBD1
CDR3 length: 12
J gene: TRBJ2-5

CDR3 DNA: TGCAGCGTTGGTAGGGGACAGGGAGAGACCCAGTACTTC
CDR3 protein: CSVGRGQGETQYF
V gene: TRBV29-1
clone size: NA
D gene: TRBD1
CDR3 length: 13
J gene: TRBJ2-5

CDR3 DNA: TGTGCCATCAGCGGACAGGGGAGAGAGACCCAGTACTTC
CDR3 protein: CAISGQGRETQYF
V gene: TRBV10-3
clone size: NA
D gene: TRBD1
CDR3 length: 13
J gene: TRBJ2-5

CDR3 DNA: TGTGCCAGCAGTAGGCGGGAGAACACTGAAGCTTTCTTT
CDR3 protein: CASSRRENTEAFF
V gene: TRBV27
clone size: NA
D gene: NA
CDR3 length: 13
J gene: TRBJ1-1

CDR3 DNA: TGTGCCAGCAGTTTAGCGGTTCCGGGGAGCTCCTATAATTCACCCCTCCACTTT
CDR3 protein: CASSLAVPGSSYNSPLHF
V gene: TRBV27
clone size: few
D gene: NA
CDR3 length: 18
J gene: TRBJ1-6

CDR3 DNA: TGTGCCAGCAGCGCAACGGACAGGGGAAACACAGATACGCAGTATTTT
CDR3 protein: CASSATDRGNTDTQYF
V gene: TRBV9
clone size: NA
D gene: TRBD1
CDR3 length: 16
J gene: TRBJ2-3